This is a list of T cell receptor beta chains from one sample in a study of blood T cell repertoires in COVID-19. Assay used: immunoSEQ multiplex PCR; TCRdb lists only in-frame clones, some missing. Altogether over 35,000 clones are present, roughly 85% being singletons, with the ten largest covering about a third. Sequencing input: peripheral blood. These receptors came from a woman at least 80 years old with COVID-19, enrolled during active disease. Each CDR3 is given with its conserved first and last residue. A D gene is named only where the DNA matches it firmly. Clone size is stated in some rows and not others, as once, few, many or a class when expanded.

clone size: few
V gene: TRBV6-4
J gene: TRBJ1-6
D gene: NA
CDR3 length: 13
CDR3 protein: CASSDGGGSPLHF
CDR3 DNA: TGTGCCAGCAGTGACGGGGGGGGTTCACCCCTCCACTTT

clone size: NA
V gene: TRBV10-3
J gene: TRBJ1-2
D gene: NA
CDR3 length: 13
CDR3 protein: CAINPQAEDGYTF
CDR3 DNA: TGTGCCATCAACCCTCAGGCGGAGGATGGCTACACCTTC

clone size: NA
V gene: TRBV9
J gene: TRBJ2-7
D gene: TRBD1
CDR3 length: 15
CDR3 protein: CASSPETGPTYEQYF
CDR3 DNA: TGTGCCAGCAGCCCAGAGACAGGGCCCACCTACGAGCAGTACTTC

clone size: NA
V gene: TRBV6-5
J gene: TRBJ1-6
D gene: TRBD1
CDR3 length: 15
CDR3 protein: CASRGTGPRGGALHF
CDR3 DNA: TGTGCCAGCAGGGGGACAGGTCCACGCGGAGGAGCCCTCCACTTT

clone size: NA
V gene: TRBV28
J gene: TRBJ2-7
D gene: TRBD2
CDR3 length: 15
CDR3 protein: CASSSRLAGVYEQYF
CDR3 DNA: TGTGCCAGCAGTTCCCGACTAGCGGGAGTCTACGAGCAGTACTTC

clone size: NA
V gene: TRBV7-9
J gene: TRBJ2-4
D gene: NA
CDR3 length: 13
CDR3 protein: CASSSEAKNIQYF
CDR3 DNA: TGTGCCAGCAGCTCCGAGGCCAAAAACATTCAGTACTTC

clone size: NA
V gene: TRBV5-8
J gene: TRBJ2-1
D gene: NA
CDR3 length: 15
CDR3 protein: CASSPREERWNEQFF
CDR3 DNA: TGTGCCAGCAGCCCGAGGGAGGAGCGGTGGAATGAGCAGTTCTTC

clone size: NA
V gene: TRBV6-2/TRBV6-3
J gene: TRBJ2-1
D gene: TRBD1
CDR3 length: 17
CDR3 protein: CASSYRRRQGNYNEQFF
CDR3 DNA: TGTGCCAGCAGTTATCGGCGAAGACAGGGCAACTACAATGAGCAGTTCTTC

clone size: NA
V gene: TRBV7-9
J gene: TRBJ1-4
D gene: NA
CDR3 length: 14
CDR3 protein: CASSFGGDNEKLFF
CDR3 DNA: TGTGCCAGCAGCTTTGGGGGGGATAATGAAAAACTGTTTTTT

clone size: NA
V gene: TRBV18
J gene: TRBJ1-1
D gene: NA
CDR3 length: 13
CDR3 protein: CASSPYAGTEAFF
CDR3 DNA: TGTGCCAGCTCACCTTACGCCGGGACTGAAGCTTTCTTT

clone size: NA
V gene: TRBV2
J gene: TRBJ2-2
D gene: TRBD2
CDR3 length: 13
CDR3 protein: CASSRLADGELFF
CDR3 DNA: TGTGCCAGCAGCCGACTAGCGGACGGGGAGCTGTTTTTT

clone size: NA
V gene: TRBV19
J gene: TRBJ2-7
D gene: TRBD1
CDR3 length: 14
CDR3 protein: CASRDRATSYEQYF
CDR3 DNA: TGTGCCAGTAGGGACAGGGCCACCTCCTACGAGCAGTACTTC

clone size: NA
V gene: TRBV7-2
J gene: TRBJ2-5
D gene: NA
CDR3 length: 14
CDR3 protein: CASSLSRRVETQYF
CDR3 DNA: TGTGCCAGCAGCTTATCACGGAGGGTAGAGACCCAGTACTTC

clone size: NA
V gene: TRBV6-2/TRBV6-3
J gene: TRBJ1-2
D gene: TRBD1
CDR3 length: 16
CDR3 protein: CASSYSSRRGNYGYTF
CDR3 DNA: TGTGCCAGCAGTTACTCGTCGCGCAGGGGGAACTATGGCTACACCTTC

clone size: NA
V gene: TRBV2
J gene: TRBJ1-5
D gene: TRBD1
CDR3 length: 16
CDR3 protein: CASRPGTGSSNQPQHF
CDR3 DNA: TGTGCCAGCAGACCGGGGACAGGGAGCAGCAATCAGCCCCAGCATTTT

clone size: NA
V gene: TRBV9
J gene: TRBJ2-7
D gene: NA
CDR3 length: 15
CDR3 protein: CASSVGGATPYEQYF
CDR3 DNA: TGTGCCAGCAGCGTAGGAGGAGCGACTCCCTACGAGCAGTACTTC

clone size: NA
V gene: TRBV9
J gene: TRBJ2-3
D gene: NA
CDR3 length: 16
CDR3 protein: CASSVEVQGTTDTQYF
CDR3 DNA: TGTGCCAGCAGCGTAGAGGTTCAGGGGACCACAGATACGCAGTATTTT

clone size: NA
V gene: TRBV28
J gene: TRBJ1-2
D gene: NA
CDR3 length: 14
CDR3 protein: CASSLPPRDYGYTF
CDR3 DNA: TGTGCCAGCAGTTTACCCCCCCGGGACTATGGCTACACCTTC

clone size: NA
V gene: TRBV18
J gene: TRBJ2-7
D gene: TRBD1
CDR3 length: 17
CDR3 protein: CASSPDRGLGKSYEQYF
CDR3 DNA: TGTGCCAGCTCACCCGACAGGGGGCTCGGAAAGTCCTACGAGCAGTACTTC

clone size: NA
V gene: TRBV7-2
J gene: TRBJ2-3
D gene: NA
CDR3 length: 11
CDR3 protein: CASSGGYTQYF
CDR3 DNA: TGTGCCAGTTCAGGGGGGTATACGCAGTATTTT

clone size: few
V gene: TRBV6-5
J gene: TRBJ2-2
D gene: NA
CDR3 length: 12
CDR3 protein: CASRRNTGELFF
CDR3 DNA: TGTGCCAGCAGGAGGAACACCGGGGAGCTGTTTTTT

clone size: NA
V gene: TRBV6-6
J gene: TRBJ2-5
D gene: TRBD2
CDR3 length: 15
CDR3 protein: CASSHSLAGLETQYF
CDR3 DNA: TGTGCCAGCAGTCACAGTCTAGCGGGGCTTGAGACCCAGTACTTC

clone size: NA
V gene: TRBV19
J gene: TRBJ1-5
D gene: NA
CDR3 length: 13
CDR3 protein: CASAAQGAQPQHF
CDR3 DNA: TGTGCCAGTGCGGCGCAGGGCGCACAGCCCCAGCATTTT